This entry describes one T cell receptor beta chain. Its antigen remains unknown. This sample is drawn from a study of lymphopenia after photon versus proton radiotherapy. Study-level findings and limits: Relative stability marked proton patients; photon patients lost diversity and naive cells.

Sequencing was performed with immunoSEQ multiplex PCR; in TCRdb, only in-frame clones are kept and a portion is missing. This repertoire shows more than 60,000 clones, approximately 86% found once; its top ten account for 2% to 3%. The TCR originated in a man aged 40-49 years with gastric cancer. The sequences come from peripheral blood, collected from a patient treated with photon-based radiotherapy.

CDR3 DNA sequence: TGTGCCAGTACCCATATTAGGACAGGGGGCGGACCGAACACTGAAGCTTTCTTT. Translated, it gives CASTHIRTGGGPNTEAFF. The rearrangement joins TRBV19 to TRBJ1-1; 11 bases agree with TRBD1. CDR1 LNHDA and CDR2 SQIVND come from the germline V gene (reference sequence). This CDR3 is built from 18 residues. J was trimmed by 1 base and V by 7 bases; bases with no gene match: 14.